The clone carrying this T cell receptor beta chain occurred many times. Antigen specificity is unknown. Each CDR3 protein gets one entry after TCRdb re-called the 5' RACE reads with MiXCR. The sample lists some 590,000 distinct CDR3 sequences; around a tenth were seen once. The data originate from a study of identical twins. Study-level findings and limits: Memory repertoires lacked the insertion deficit that abundant cord blood beta clonotypes showed. The degree of excess twin sharing was weaker in beta out-of-frame sequences. Modeled out-of-frame TCR alpha sharing in monozygotic twins fell below observed levels.

The CDR3 runs 15 residues. V was pared by 5 bases and J by 3 bases, with 7 bases of the junction left unmatched. Germline assignment: CDR1 SGHTA and CDR2 FQGNSA. This same sample was also part of a study on yellow fever vaccine responses in identical twins.

This sequence was found in a woman aged 18 to 35 in good health. The V and J genes are TRBV7-2 and TRBJ2-1, with 7 bases fitting TRBD2. Sequencing was performed on PBMCs. The CDR3 DNA reads TGTGCCAGCAGCCCCGACCTAGCGGACTACAATGAGCAGTTCTTC. Protein product: CASSPDLADYNEQFF.